This TCR beta chain was recorded in a study of early T cells in non-severe SARS-CoV-2 infection. V was shortened by 3 bases and J by 7 bases, with 18 bases between the two germline ends. CDR3 length: 15 residues. Germline CDR1 reads KGHSH; CDR2 reads LQKENI. Many counts were recorded for this clonotype. Unique molecular identifier tags were affixed to discrete cDNA molecules. TCRdb reprocessed the 5' RACE reads with MiXCR, giving one entry per CDR3 protein. The sample has about 18,000 distinct CDR3 sequences, 5.9% seen once. Source material: whole blood. This chain links TRBV18 with TRBJ1-1, with unresolved D. This clonotype originated in an adult who was a healthcare worker with PCR-confirmed SARS-CoV-2 infection or an uninfected control (not recorded which). The CDR3 loop is CASSPPAPVYGEAFF. CDR3 sequence (DNA): TGTGCCAGCTCACCTCCTGCCCCGGTTTACGGTGAAGCTTTCTTT.